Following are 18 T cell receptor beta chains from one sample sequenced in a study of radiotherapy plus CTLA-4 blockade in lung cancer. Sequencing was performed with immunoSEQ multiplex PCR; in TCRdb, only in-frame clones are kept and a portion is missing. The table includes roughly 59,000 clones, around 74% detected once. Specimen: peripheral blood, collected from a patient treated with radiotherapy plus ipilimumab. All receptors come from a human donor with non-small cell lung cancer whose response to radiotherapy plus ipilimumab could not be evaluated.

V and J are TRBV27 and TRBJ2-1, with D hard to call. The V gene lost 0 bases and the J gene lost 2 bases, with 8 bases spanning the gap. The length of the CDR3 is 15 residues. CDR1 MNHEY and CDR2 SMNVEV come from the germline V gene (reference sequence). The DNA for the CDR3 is TGTGCCAGCAGTTTATCTTGGCAGACCTACAATGAGCAGTTCTTC. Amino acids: CASSLSWQTYNEQFF.

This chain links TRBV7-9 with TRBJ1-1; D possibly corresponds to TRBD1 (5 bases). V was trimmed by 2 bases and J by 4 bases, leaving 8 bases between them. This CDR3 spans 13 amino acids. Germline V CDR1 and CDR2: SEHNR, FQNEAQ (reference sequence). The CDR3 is CASSLQGSTEAFF. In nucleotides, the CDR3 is TGTGCCAGCAGCTTACAGGGATCCACTGAAGCTTTCTTT.

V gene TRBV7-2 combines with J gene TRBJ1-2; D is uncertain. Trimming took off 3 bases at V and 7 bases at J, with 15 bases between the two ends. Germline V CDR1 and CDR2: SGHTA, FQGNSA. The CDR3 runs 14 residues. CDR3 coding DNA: TGTGCCAGCAGCTTTTCTGAGGGCGGAGTTGGCTACACCTTC. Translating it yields CASSFSEGGVGYTF.

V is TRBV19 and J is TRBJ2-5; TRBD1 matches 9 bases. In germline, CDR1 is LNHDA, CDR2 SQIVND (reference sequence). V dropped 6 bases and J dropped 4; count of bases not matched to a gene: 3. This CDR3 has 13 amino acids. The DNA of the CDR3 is TGTGCCAGTAGATCGACAGGGGGAGAGACCCAGTACTTC. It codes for CASRSTGGETQYF.

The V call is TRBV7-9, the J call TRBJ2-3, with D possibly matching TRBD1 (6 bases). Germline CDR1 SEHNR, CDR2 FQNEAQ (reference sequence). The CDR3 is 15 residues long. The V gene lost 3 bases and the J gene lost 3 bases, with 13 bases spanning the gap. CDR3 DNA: TGTGCCAGCAGCTTGGGGAGCAGGGGAACAGATACGCAGTATTTT. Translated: CASSLGSRGTDTQYF.

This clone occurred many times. The CDR3 DNA reads TGCGCCAGCAGCCAAGACCGAGCGGGAGTAAACAATGAGCAGTTCTTC. Translating gives CASSQDRAGVNNEQFF. The V gene is TRBV4-1, the J gene TRBJ2-1; the match to TRBD2 covers 8 bases. V trimming: 0 bases; J trimming: 5 bases; junction bases outside the gene matches: 6. CDR1 MGHRA and CDR2 YSYEKL come from the germline V gene. This CDR3 is built from 16 residues.

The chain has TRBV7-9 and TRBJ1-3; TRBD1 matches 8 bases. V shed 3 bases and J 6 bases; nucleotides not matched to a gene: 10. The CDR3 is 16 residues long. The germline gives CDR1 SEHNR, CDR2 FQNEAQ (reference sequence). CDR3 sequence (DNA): TGTGCCAGCAGCTTGGTTCCAGGGGGCGAAGAAAACACCATATATTTT. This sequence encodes CASSLVPGGEENTIYF.

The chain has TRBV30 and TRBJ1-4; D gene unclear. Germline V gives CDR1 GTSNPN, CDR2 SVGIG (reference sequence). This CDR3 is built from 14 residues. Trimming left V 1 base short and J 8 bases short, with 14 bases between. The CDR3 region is CAWSEAQRREKLFF. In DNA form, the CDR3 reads TGTGCCTGGAGTGAGGCCCAGAGGAGGGAAAAACTGTTTTTT. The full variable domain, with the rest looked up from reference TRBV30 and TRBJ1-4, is SQTIHQWPATLVQPVGSPLSLECTVEGTSNPNLYWYRQAAGRGLQLLFYSVGIGQISSEVPQNLSASRPQDRQFILSSKKLLLSDSGFYLCAWSEAQRREKLFFGSGTQLSVL.

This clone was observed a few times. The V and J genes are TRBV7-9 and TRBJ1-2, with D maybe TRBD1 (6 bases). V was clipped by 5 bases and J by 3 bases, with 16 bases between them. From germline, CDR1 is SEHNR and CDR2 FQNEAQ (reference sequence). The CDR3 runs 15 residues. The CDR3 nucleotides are TGTGCCAGCAGCCCACTGGGGGGGCTCCACTATGGCTACACCTTC. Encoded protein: CASSPLGGLHYGYTF.

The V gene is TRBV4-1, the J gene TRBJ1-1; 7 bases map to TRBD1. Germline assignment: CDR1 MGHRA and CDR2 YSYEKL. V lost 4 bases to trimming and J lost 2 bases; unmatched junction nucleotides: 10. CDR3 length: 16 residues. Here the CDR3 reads CASSRTGTESNTEAFF. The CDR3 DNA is TGCGCCAGCAGCCGAACCGGGACAGAGAGCAACACTGAAGCTTTCTTT.

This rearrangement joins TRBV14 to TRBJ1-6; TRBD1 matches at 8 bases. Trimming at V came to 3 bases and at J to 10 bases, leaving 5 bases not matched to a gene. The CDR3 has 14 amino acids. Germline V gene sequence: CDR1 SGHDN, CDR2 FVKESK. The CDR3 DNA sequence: TGTGCCAGCAGCCAGCACCGACAGGGGTCACCCCTCCACTTT. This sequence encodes CASSQHRQGSPLHF.

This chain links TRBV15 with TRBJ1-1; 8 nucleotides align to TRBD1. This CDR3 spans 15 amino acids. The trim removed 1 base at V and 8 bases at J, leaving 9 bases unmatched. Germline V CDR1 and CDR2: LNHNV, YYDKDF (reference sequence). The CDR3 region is CATSRVPGGLGEAFF. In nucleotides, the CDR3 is TGTGCCACCAGCAGAGTTCCAGGGGGCCTCGGGGAAGCTTTCTTT.

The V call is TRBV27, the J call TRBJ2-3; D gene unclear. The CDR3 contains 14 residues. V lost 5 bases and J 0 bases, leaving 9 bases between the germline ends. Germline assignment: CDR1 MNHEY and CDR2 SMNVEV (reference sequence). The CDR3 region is CASSTETSTDTQYF. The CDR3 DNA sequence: TGTGCCAGCAGTACGGAGACTAGCACAGATACGCAGTATTTT.

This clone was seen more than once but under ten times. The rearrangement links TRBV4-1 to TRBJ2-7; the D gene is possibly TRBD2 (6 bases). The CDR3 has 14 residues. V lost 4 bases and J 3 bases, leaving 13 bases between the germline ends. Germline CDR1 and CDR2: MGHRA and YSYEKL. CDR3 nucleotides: TGCGCCAGCAGCCCTACGACTAGGAACTACGAGCAGTACTTC. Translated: CASSPTTRNYEQYF.

CDR3 in amino acids: CASTDLGGDTGELFF. The CDR3 nucleotides are TGCGCCAGCACCGACCTCGGGGGGGACACCGGGGAGCTGTTTTTT. The V call is TRBV5-1, the J call TRBJ2-2; 8 bases line up with TRBD2. Trimming took 6 bases from V and 3 from J; bases not matched to a gene: 7. The CDR3 extends over 15 amino acids. Germline V lookup: CDR1 SGHRS, CDR2 YFSETQ. Drawing the rest from reference TRBV5-1 and TRBJ2-2, the complete variable domain is KAGVTQTPRYLIKTRGQQVTLSCSPISGHRSVSWYQQTPGQGLQFLFEYFSETQRNKGNFPGRFSGRQFSNSRSEMNVSTLELGDSALYLCASTDLGGDTGELFFGEGSRLTVL.

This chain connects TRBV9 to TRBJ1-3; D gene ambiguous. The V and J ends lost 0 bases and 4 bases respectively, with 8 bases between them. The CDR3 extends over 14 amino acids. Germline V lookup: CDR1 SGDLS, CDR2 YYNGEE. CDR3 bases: TGTGCCAGCAGCGTAGGGGAGGCCGGAAACACCATATATTTT. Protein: CASSVGEAGNTIYF.

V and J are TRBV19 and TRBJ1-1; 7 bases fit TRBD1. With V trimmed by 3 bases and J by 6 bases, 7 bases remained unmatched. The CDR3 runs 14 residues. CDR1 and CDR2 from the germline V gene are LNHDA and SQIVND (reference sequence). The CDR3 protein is CASSILRDRPEAFF. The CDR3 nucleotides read TGTGCCAGTAGTATTTTACGGGACAGACCTGAAGCTTTCTTT.

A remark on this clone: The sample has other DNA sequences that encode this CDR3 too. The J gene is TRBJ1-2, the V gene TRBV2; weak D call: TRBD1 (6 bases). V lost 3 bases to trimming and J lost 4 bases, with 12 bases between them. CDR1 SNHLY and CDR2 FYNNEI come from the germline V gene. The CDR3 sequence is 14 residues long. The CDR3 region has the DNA TGTGCCAGCAGTGATCAGGGGCTCGGCTATGGCTACACCTTC. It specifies CASSDQGLGYGYTF.